This TCR beta chain was sequenced during a study of CD8+ T cells in alopecia areata. Study findings and constraints: Expanded CD8+ clones among the top 100, as well as scalp clonality, were significantly decreased by tofacitinib.

With respect to this clone: The antigen remains unidentified.

Treatment noted: oral pan-JAK inhibitor, 5-10 mg twice daily. Germline CDR1 and CDR2: SGHTA and FQGNSA. The CDR3 extends over 16 amino acids. V lost 2 bases and J lost 0; bases outside the gene matches: 5. Once RNA had been extracted, it was reverse transcribed into cDNA to act as the sequencing template. Assay used: immunoSEQ multiplex PCR; TCRdb lists only in-frame clones, some missing. Among approximately 280,000 clones, about three fifths were seen once, and the ten largest hold approximately 1.7%. This TCR came from a human donor with alopecia areata. V and J are TRBV7-2 and TRBJ2-7; 9 bases agree with TRBD2. The sample was CD4+ T cells sorted from blood, taken at week 24, from a patient treated with tofacitinib. CDR3 DNA: TGTGCCAGCAGCTTAATGAGTAGCGGGGGCTCCTACGAGCAGTACTTC. Encoded protein: CASSLMSSGGSYEQYF.